A single T cell receptor (beta chain) is shown here with its context. This specimen belongs to a study of T cell changes during pregnancy in multiple sclerosis. The repertoire was sequenced with immunoSEQ multiplex PCR; TCRdb's copy has only in-frame clones and lacks some. This table has more than 75,000 clones, just under 95% appearing once. The ends were cut back, 5 bases at V and 5 bases at J, with 9 bases in the middle. This CDR3 comprises 12 residues. The germline V gene encodes CDR1 SGHTA and CDR2 FQGNSA. Specimen: peripheral blood, collected in the first trimester of pregnancy. The V call is TRBV7-2, the J call TRBJ2-5, with D unclear. The receptor was derived from a female donor with multiple sclerosis, enrolled in a pregnancy study. The CDR3 is CASSPFGETQYF. For the CDR3, the DNA is TGTGCCAGCAGCCCCTTCGGGGAGACCCAGTACTTC.